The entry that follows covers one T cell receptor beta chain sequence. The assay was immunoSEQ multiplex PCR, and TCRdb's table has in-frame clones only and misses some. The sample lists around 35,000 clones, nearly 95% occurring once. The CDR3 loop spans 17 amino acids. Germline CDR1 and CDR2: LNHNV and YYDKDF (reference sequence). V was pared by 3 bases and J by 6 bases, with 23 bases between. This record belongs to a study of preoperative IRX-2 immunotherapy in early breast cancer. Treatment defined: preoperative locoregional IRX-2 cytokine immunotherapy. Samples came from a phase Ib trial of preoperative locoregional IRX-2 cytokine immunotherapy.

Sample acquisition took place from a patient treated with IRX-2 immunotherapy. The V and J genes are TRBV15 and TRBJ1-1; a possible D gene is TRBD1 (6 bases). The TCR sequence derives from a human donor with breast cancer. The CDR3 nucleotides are TGTGCCACCAGCAGCCTCCCTAGGGGGGCAAATGTCCCTGAAGCTTTCTTT. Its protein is CATSSLPRGANVPEAFF.